This T cell receptor beta chain is drawn from a study of T cell repertoires in cytomegalovirus infection. Turning to the study itself: Indications came from public TCR beta signatures; they pointed to CMV infection and to a matching HLA type. Study results and caveats: The study identified carriers of CMV plus the relevant HLA from cumulative public TCR beta family frequency. HLA-C-restricted, CMV-specific TCR beta clonotypes were dominant ex vivo.

The CDR3 is made up of 12 amino acids. CDR1 is SGHTA and CDR2 is FQGNSA in the germline V gene. The V gene lost 8 bases and the J gene lost 3 bases, with 11 bases spanning the gap. TCRdb used MiXCR to reprocess the reads, holding one entry per CDR3 protein. The sample yields 300,000 to 450,000 distinct CDR3 sequences, 15% to 20% seen once. With regard to this clonotype: Its target is not known. This could be a read error, since a much larger clone is one nucleotide away.

This clonotype originated in a human donor in good health (CMV status not recorded). Some clones in this sample may be carry-over from other donors' samples. Sequencing was performed on PBMCs. V usage is TRBV7-2 and J usage is TRBJ2-7; maybe TRBD2 (6 bases). CDR3 DNA: TGTGCCAGCCAGGGACTGGTCTACGAGCAGTACTTC. Translating gives CASQGLVYEQYF.